The entry that follows covers one TCR beta chain sequence. This clone is a singleton in its sample. Its antigen is still unknown. Per-base quality was not reported, and no clone a single base away is much larger than it. The germline V gene encodes CDR1 ENHRY and CDR2 SYGVKD. Reading from cysteine to phenylalanine, the CDR3 counts 15 amino acids. Only the CDR3 DNA stays, 45 bases, in frame from base 1. V is cut back by 8 bases and J by 6 bases, with 11 bases in the junction unmatched. The CDR3 regions of human TCRbeta chains were analyzed by immunosequencing. The original pipeline was this. Repertoire TCRs were matched against a reference library of SARS-CoV-2-specific TCRs generated with the MIRA antigen-specificity platform. Breadth was defined as the fraction of unique TCRs that were SARS-CoV-2-associated, and depth was defined as the fraction of total T cells that were SARS-CoV-2-associated. Using the MIRA data, every spike-specific TCR was mapped to the spike region that the TCR reacted to and assigned to either a CD4 or a CD8 class. Log10-transformed breadth and depth values were compared by one-way ANOVA with Sidak's multiple comparisons tests. TCRdb holds this immuneACCESS table with in-frame rearrangements only. Some clones are missing; in checked studies, unresolved V genes explain under half, and the rest has no known cause. The DNA was the basis for D and trimming; V, J and clone size are from that table. The sample includes roughly 100,000 clones, with approximately 88% observed a single time. 2% to 3% of the sample belongs to the ten largest clones.

This sample was taken from a study of T cell responses to AZD1222 COVID-19 vaccine (dated by TCRdb to about 2021). The study in broad terms: AZD1222 recipients whose second dose came at about 4 weeks and those whose second dose came at about 12 weeks were combined into one group, since spike-specific TCR depth and breadth did not differ between the two schedules. TCR sequencing covered approximately 230 trial participants: about 210 given two doses of AZD1222 and 26 given two doses of MenACWY control vaccine. Trial participants were enrolled into age subgroups of 18-55, 56-69 and 70-plus years, which contained approximately 150, 30 and 60 TCR-sequenced participants, respectively. Beyond this particular receptor, the publication reports: A significant rise in spike-specific TCR breadth and depth was observed after two AZD1222 doses relative to day 0 and relative to MenACWY recipients. Reportedly, almost half of the unique spike-specific TCRs recognized epitopes lying outside the regions that are mutated in the B.1.351 and B.1.1.7 variants. Conclusions about previously exposed vaccinees are limited because only six or seven AZD1222 recipients were SARS-CoV-2 seropositive at baseline. CD4 TCRs associated with the vaccine covered the entire spike protein, and the dominant responses were in regions 160-218 and 743-854. Most participants were white British and females outnumbered males, and the authors suggested that clonal diversity may have been underestimated. Because no samples from the day 14 peak response were available, repertoires could be characterized only after the peak T cell response. The 56-69-year group was small, and its depth increase did not reach significance, likely because of low power.

The sample's time point label, in plain terms: baseline before first vaccination. Vaccinee samples were obtained from the UK trials COV001 and COV002, which included a single-blind randomized controlled phase 2/3 trial of AZD1222 (ChAdOx1 nCoV-19) in healthy adults. Trial participant PBMC samples were collected at day 0 and day 28 after the second dose for TCRbeta chain sequencing. The rearranged segments are TRBV10-3 and TRBJ2-2, and TRBD1 matches 8 of the central bases. The sample in question was peripheral blood, obtained on day 0 of AZD1222 vaccination. The sequence was collected from an adult in good health. The CDR3 here reads CAISKETGVSGELFF. The nucleotides are TGTGCCATCTCCAAGGAGACAGGGGTGTCCGGGGAGCTGTTTTTT.